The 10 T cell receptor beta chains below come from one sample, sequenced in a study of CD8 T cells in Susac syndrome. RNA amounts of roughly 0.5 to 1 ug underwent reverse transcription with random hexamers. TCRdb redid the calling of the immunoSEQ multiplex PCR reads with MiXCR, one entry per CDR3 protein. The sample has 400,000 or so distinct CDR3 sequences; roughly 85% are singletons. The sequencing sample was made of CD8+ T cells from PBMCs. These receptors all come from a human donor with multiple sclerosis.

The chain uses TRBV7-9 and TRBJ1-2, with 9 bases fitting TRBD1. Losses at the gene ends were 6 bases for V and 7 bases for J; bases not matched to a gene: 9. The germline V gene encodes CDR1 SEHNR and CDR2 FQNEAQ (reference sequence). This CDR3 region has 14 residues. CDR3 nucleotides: TGTGCCAGCAGTTTGGGACAGGGAGGAGTTGGCTACACCTTC. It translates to CASSLGQGGVGYTF.

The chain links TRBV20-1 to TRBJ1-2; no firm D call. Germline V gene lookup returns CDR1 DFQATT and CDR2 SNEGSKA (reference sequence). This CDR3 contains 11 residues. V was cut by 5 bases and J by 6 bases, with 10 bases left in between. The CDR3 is CSARGLDGYTF. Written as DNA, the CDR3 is TGCAGTGCTCGGGGATTGGATGGCTACACCTTC.

The CDR3 DNA reads TGCAGTGCTAGATACGGAATTTCCTACAATGAGCAGTTCTTC. As protein: CSARYGISYNEQFF. The chain carries TRBV20-1 and TRBJ2-1, with D unclear. This CDR3 contains 14 residues. Trimming left V 2 bases short and J 1 base short, with 9 bases between. Looked up from germline, CDR1 is DFQATT and CDR2 is SNEGSKA (reference sequence).

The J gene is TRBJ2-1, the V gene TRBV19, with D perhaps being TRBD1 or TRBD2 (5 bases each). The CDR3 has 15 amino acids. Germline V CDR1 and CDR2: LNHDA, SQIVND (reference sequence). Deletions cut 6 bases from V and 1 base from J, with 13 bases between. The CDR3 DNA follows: TGTGCCAGTAGCGAACCAGGGAGTTCCTACAATGAGCAGTTCTTC. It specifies CASSEPGSSYNEQFF.

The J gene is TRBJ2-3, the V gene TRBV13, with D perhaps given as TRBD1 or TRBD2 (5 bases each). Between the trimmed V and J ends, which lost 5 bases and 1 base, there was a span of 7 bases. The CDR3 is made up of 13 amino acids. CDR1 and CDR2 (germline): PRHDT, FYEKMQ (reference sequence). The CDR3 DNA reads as TGTGCCAGCAGCGGGACCGGCACAGATACGCAGTATTTT. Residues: CASSGTGTDTQYF.

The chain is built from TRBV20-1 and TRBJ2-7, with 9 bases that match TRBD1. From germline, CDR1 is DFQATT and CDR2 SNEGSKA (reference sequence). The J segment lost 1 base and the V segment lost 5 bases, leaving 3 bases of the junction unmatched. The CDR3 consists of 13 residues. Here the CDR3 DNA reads TGCAGTGCTCTGGACAGGGGATCCTACGAGCAGTACTTC. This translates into CSALDRGSYEQYF.

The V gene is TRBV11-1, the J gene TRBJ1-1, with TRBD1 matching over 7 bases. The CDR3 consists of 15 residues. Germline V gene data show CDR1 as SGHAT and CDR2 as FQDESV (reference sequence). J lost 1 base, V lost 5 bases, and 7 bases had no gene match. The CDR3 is CASSPITGENTEAFF. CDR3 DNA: TGTGCCAGCAGCCCCATAACAGGGGAGAACACTGAAGCTTTCTTT. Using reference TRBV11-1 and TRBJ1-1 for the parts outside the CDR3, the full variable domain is EAEVAQSPRYKITEKSQAVAFWCDPISGHATLYWYRQILGQGPELLVQFQDESVVDDSQLPKDRFSAERLKGVDSTLKIQPAELGDSAMYLCASSPITGENTEAFFGQGTRLTVV.

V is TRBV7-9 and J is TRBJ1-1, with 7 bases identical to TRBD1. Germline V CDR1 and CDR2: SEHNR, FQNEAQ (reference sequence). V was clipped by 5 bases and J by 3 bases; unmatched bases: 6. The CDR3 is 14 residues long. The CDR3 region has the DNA TGTGCCAGCAGCCCGACAGGGTCGGACACTGAAGCTTTCTTT. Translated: CASSPTGSDTEAFF. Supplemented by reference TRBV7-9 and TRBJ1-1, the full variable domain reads DTGVSQNPRHKITKRGQNVTFRCDPISEHNRLYWYRQTLGQGPEFLTYFQNEAQLEKSRLLSDRFSAERPKGSFSTLEIQRTEQGDSAMYLCASSPTGSDTEAFFGQGTRLTVV.

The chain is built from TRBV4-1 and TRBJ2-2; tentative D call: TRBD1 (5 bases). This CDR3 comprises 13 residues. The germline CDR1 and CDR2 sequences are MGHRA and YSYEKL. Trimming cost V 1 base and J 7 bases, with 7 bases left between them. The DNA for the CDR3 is TGCGCCAGCAGCCAAGGGCAGGGCGGGGAGCTGTTTTTT. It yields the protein CASSQGQGGELFF.

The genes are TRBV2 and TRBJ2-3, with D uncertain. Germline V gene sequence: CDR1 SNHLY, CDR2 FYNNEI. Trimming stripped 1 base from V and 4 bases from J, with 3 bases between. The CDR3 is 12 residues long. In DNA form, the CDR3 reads TGTGCCAGCAGTGAAGACTCAGATACGCAGTATTTT. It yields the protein CASSEDSDTQYF.